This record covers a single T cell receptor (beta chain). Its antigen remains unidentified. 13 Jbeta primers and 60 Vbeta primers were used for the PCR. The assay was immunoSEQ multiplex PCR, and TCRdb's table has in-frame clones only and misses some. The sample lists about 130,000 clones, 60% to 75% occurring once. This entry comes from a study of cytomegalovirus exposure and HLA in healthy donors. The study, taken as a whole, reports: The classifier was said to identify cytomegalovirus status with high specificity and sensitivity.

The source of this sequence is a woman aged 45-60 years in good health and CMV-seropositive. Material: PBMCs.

The CDR3 sequence is CASSQGAGGFIRKETQYF. CDR3 nucleotide sequence: TGCGCCAGCAGCCAAGGGGCGGGGGGGTTCATTCGGAAAGAGACCCAGTACTTC. The chain employs TRBV4-1 and TRBJ2-5; 9 bases are shared with TRBD2. Germline V gene lookup returns CDR1 MGHRA and CDR2 YSYEKL. The V segment lost 1 base and the J segment 3 bases; nucleotides outside the gene matches: 12. The CDR3 extends over 18 amino acids.